A single T cell receptor beta chain is shown here with its context. Its antigen is unknown. These data belong to a study of cytomegalovirus exposure and HLA in healthy donors. Findings and caveats of the study: Most of the CMV-associated TCR beta chains (in a later analysis) appeared to be HLA-restricted. Researchers counted 180 or so TCR beta chains as cytomegalovirus-associated. The authors judged a highly shared variant cluster likely a sequencing artifact. Prediction of most subjects' HLA-A and HLA-B alleles by TCR beta sequences was reportedly accurate.

Germline CDR1 GTSNPN, CDR2 SVGIG (reference sequence). V lost 3 bases, J lost 0 bases, and 18 bases lay in between. There are 17 residues in the CDR3. Vbeta (60) and Jbeta (13) primers were used in the PCR. Produced via immunoSEQ multiplex PCR; TCRdb's table is partial and in-frame only. The sample records 6,500 to 8,000 clones, 51% being singletons. The sequence derives from a man aged 25-40 years in good health and CMV-seropositive. Specimen: PBMCs. The chain uses TRBV30 and TRBJ2-1, with D perhaps matching TRBD2 (5 bases). The CDR3 DNA reads TGTGCCTGGAGCCGAGGGTCCCAACTCAGCTCCTACAATGAGCAGTTCTTC. It encodes CAWSRGSQLSSYNEQFF.